This TCR beta chain is drawn from a study of cytomegalovirus exposure and HLA in healthy donors. Study-level points and caveats: Most TCR beta V segments were productive about 90% or about 30% of the time in an earlier analysis.

Trimming shortened V by 0 bases and J by 0 bases, and 15 bases separated the two germline ends. This CDR3 comprises 17 residues. The germline CDR1 and CDR2 sequences are SGDLS and YYNGEE. PCR involved 60 Vbeta and 13 Jbeta primers. Libraries were prepared by immunoSEQ multiplex PCR; TCRdb keeps only in-frame clonotypes and omits some of them. The sample includes under 200,000 clones, less than 80% of them seen just once. Points on this clone: Antigen specificity is unknown.

Specimen: PBMCs. The receptor comes from a woman in her 30s in good health and CMV-seropositive. The chain has TRBV9 and TRBJ1-2; D possibly corresponds to TRBD1 (6 bases). CDR3 residues: CASSVVDRQLANYGYTF. The CDR3 bases are TGTGCCAGCAGCGTAGTGGACAGACAGCTTGCTAACTATGGCTACACCTTC.